The present TCR beta chain was sequenced within a study of shared T cell receptors in the human thymus. CDR1 is SGHRS, CDR2 YFSETQ, per germline. The CDR3 extends over 15 amino acids. Trimming stripped 6 bases from V and 4 bases from J, with 14 bases between. Here immunoSEQ multiplex PCR was the method, and the copy in TCRdb shows in-frame clones only, minus some. Of around 340,000 clones listed, 85% to 95% are singletons. The source material was thymocytes. The V call is TRBV5-1, the J call TRBJ2-6, with D tentatively TRBD1 (6 bases). The clonotype originates from a human donor. CDR3 region: CASTNRVTGANVLTF. The CDR3 DNA is TGCGCCAGCACGAACAGGGTCACCGGGGCCAACGTCCTGACTTTC.